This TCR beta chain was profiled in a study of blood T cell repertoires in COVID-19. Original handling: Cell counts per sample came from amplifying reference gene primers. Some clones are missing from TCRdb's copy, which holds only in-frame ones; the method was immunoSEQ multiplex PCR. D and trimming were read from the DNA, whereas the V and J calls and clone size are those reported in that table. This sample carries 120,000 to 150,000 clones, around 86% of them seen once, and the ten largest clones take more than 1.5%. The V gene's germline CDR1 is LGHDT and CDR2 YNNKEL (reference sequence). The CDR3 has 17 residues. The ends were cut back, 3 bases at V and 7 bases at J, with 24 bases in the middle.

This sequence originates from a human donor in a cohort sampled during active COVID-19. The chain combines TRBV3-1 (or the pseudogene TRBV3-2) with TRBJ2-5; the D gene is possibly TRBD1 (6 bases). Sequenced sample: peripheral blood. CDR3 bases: TGTGCCAGCAGCCAGGAAGGGGCGACAGGCCCTGGGGGGACCCAGTACTTC. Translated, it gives CASSQEGATGPGGTQYF.